One and the same sample provided the 8 T cell receptor beta chains below, sequenced in a study of blood T cells in healthy people across ages. Alongside a J-beta primer mix, a sample-barcoded 5' primer served in a second PCR lasting 7 to 11 cycles. Each CDR3 protein is one row after TCRdb ran MiXCR on the 5' RACE reads. This repertoire shows roughly 1,000,000 distinct CDR3 sequences, 25% found once; its top ten account for around 0.75%. This same sample was also taken into another study, of T cells of mothers and their children.

Sequences were obtained from blood. These TCRs come from a girl under 10 years old in good health.

This clonotype has only a few counts. This chain connects TRBV6-5 to TRBJ2-7; no definite D call. V lost 0 bases and J lost 0, with 9 bases in between. Germline assignment: CDR1 MNHEY and CDR2 SVGAGI. This CDR3 spans 15 amino acids. CDR3 DNA sequence: TGTGCCAGCAGTTACTCGACCCTTTTCTCCTACGAGCAGTACTTC. Translating it yields CASSYSTLFSYEQYF.

The rearrangement uses TRBV20-1 and TRBJ2-5; 9 bases are shared with TRBD1. CDR3 length: 15 residues. Germline CDR1 and CDR2: DFQATT and SNEGSKA (reference sequence). The J segment lost 3 bases and the V segment lost 6 bases, leaving 11 bases of the junction unmatched. The CDR3 reads CSASSKDRGKETQYF. CDR3 DNA: TGCAGTGCCAGCAGTAAGGACAGGGGTAAAGAGACCCAGTACTTC.

This chain uses TRBV20-1 with TRBJ2-7; a weak D match, TRBD1 (5 bases). The CDR3 totals 13 residues. V was shortened by 2 bases and J by 3 bases, with 11 bases between the two germline ends. In germline, CDR1 is DFQATT, CDR2 SNEGSKA (reference sequence). Here the CDR3 DNA reads TGCAGTGCTAGATTTTACGACAGCTACGAGCAGTACTTC. Residues: CSARFYDSYEQYF.

The table lists this clonotype with a few counts. The chain combines TRBV14 with TRBJ1-2, with D unresolved. V was clipped by 2 bases and J by 1 base, with 5 bases between them. Germline CDR1 reads SGHDN; CDR2 reads FVKESK. The CDR3 extends over 13 amino acids. CDR3 sequence: CASSQHFNYGYTF. CDR3 nucleotides: TGTGCCAGCAGCCAACACTTTAACTATGGCTACACCTTC.

V is TRBV9 and J is TRBJ2-1, with 7 bases aligning to TRBD1. CDR1 is SGDLS, CDR2 YYNGEE, per germline. This CDR3 contains 15 residues. V trimming: 3 bases; J trimming: 3 bases; junction bases outside the gene matches: 6. The chain's CDR3 is CASSAYGTDYNEQFF. The CDR3 bases are TGTGCCAGCAGCGCATACGGGACAGACTACAATGAGCAGTTCTTC.

This clonotype was counted between two and nine times. The rearrangement links TRBV27 to TRBJ2-2; 8 bases are shared with TRBD1. V lost 2 bases and J lost 7; bases outside the gene matches: 12. The V gene's germline CDR1 is MNHEY and CDR2 SMNVEV (reference sequence). CDR3 length: 17 residues. The CDR3 nucleotides read TGTGCCAGCAGTTTAGCTTACCGGGACAGGATTCACGGGGAGCTGTTTTTT. Protein sequence: CASSLAYRDRIHGELFF.

This clonotype was observed a handful of times. V gene TRBV12-3 or TRBV12-4 combines with J gene TRBJ2-5, with D unclear. The end of the DNA fits TRBJ2-1 better, so the J call may be wrong. This CDR3 contains 15 residues. DNA of the CDR3: TGTGCCAGCACCTCTAGGGAAATGTCTTTCGGTGAGCAGTTCTTC. Translation gives CASTSREMSFGEQFF.

The V call is TRBV10-3, the J call TRBJ2-2, with D possibly TRBD1 on 6 matching bases. The V end lost 11 bases, the J end lost 3 bases, and 13 bases lay between the germline ends. This CDR3 has 13 residues. Germline V gene sequence: CDR1 ENHRY, CDR2 SYGVKD. The CDR3 region is CAARDTYTGELFF. The CDR3 DNA is TGTGCCGCCCGGGACACCTACACCGGGGAGCTGTTTTTT.